The 12 T cell receptor beta chains below all came from one sample that was sequenced in a study of blood T cell repertoires in COVID-19 (dated by TCRdb to about 2020). The library relied on the immunoSEQ multiplex PCR assay. Held by TCRdb, this immuneACCESS table contains in-frame sequences only and omits some clones. Under half of the omission traces to an unresolved V gene where checked; the cause of the rest is unknown. The sample records 30,000 to 35,000 clones, roughly 82% of which are singletons. The ten most abundant clones make up around 40% of the sample. Sequencing was carried out using peripheral blood. These receptors all stem from a man at least 80 years old with active or convalescent COVID-19.

This chain links TRBV6-5 with TRBJ1-2, with D unclear. The CDR3 is 11 residues long. CDR1 and CDR2 (germline): MNHEY, SVGAGI. V dropped 4 bases and J dropped 8 bases, with 8 bases sitting between them. CDR3 sequence reads: CASSSLEGYTF. CDR3 nucleotide sequence: TGTGCCAGCAGTTCCCTGGAGGGCTACACCTTC.

The V gene is TRBV20-1, the J gene TRBJ2-7; 9 positions match TRBD2. Germline V lookup: CDR1 DFQATT, CDR2 SNEGSKA (reference sequence). CDR3 size: 14 residues. The V segment lost 3 bases and the J segment 5 bases; nucleotides outside the gene matches: 8. The CDR3 region is CSASSASGNDEQYF. The CDR3 coding sequence is TGCAGTGCTAGTTCGGCTAGCGGGAATGACGAGCAGTACTTC.

The chain is built from TRBV19 and TRBJ1-5; D gene ambiguous. The germline V gene has CDR1 LNHDA and CDR2 SQIVND (reference sequence). This CDR3 has 17 amino acids. V was cut by 4 bases and J by 1 base, with 17 bases left in between. Written as DNA, the CDR3 is TGTGCCAGTAGTACCGGCGCGGGTTGGAAAAGCAATCAGCCCCAGCATTTT. Translating it yields CASSTGAGWKSNQPQHF.

The rearrangement joins TRBV30 to TRBJ2-7; a possible D gene is TRBD2 (6 bases). Germline CDR1 GTSNPN, CDR2 SVGIG (reference sequence). This CDR3 spans 12 amino acids. Deletions cut 2 bases from V and 3 bases from J, with 8 bases between. CDR3 in DNA: TGTGCCTGGAGTAGCGGGTTCTACGAGCAGTACTTC. Amino acids: CAWSSGFYEQYF.

The chain employs TRBV11-2 and TRBJ2-3; possibly TRBD1 for D (5 bases). The V end was cut by 2 bases, the J end by 5 bases, with 11 bases between. Looked up from germline, CDR1 is SGHAT and CDR2 is FQNNGV. The CDR3 is made up of 14 amino acids. In DNA, the CDR3 is TGTGCCAGCAGCTTACGCCAGGGCATAGATACGCAGTATTTT. It codes for CASSLRQGIDTQYF.

The chain links TRBV5-5 to TRBJ2-2; D possibly corresponds to TRBD1 (6 bases). Trimming removed 4 bases from V and 5 bases from J, with 9 bases in between. The CDR3 runs 13 residues. Per germline, CDR1 SGHKS and CDR2 YYEKEE (reference sequence). The CDR3 DNA follows: TGTGCCAGCAGCCGTACAGGGACCGGGGAGCTGTTTTTT. Amino acid sequence: CASSRTGTGELFF.

The chain combines TRBV28 with TRBJ2-7; 7 bases are a match to TRBD1. This CDR3 has 14 amino acids. V lost 7 bases, J lost 3 bases, and 9 bases stayed unmatched. Germline values: CDR1 MDHEN, CDR2 SYDVKM. Here the CDR3 reads CASKLPGQHYEQYF. The CDR3 nucleotides read TGTGCCAGCAAACTACCGGGACAGCACTACGAGCAGTACTTC.

In its sample, this clone was seen many times. This chain uses TRBV5-6 with TRBJ2-1; TRBD2 aligns across 8 bases. In germline, CDR1 is SGHDT, CDR2 YYEEEE. J was trimmed by 4 bases and V by 0 bases; bases with no gene match: 3. The CDR3 totals 15 residues. The CDR3 nucleotides are TGTGCCAGCAGCTTGGAGGTAGCGGGATACAATGAGCAGTTCTTC. Translation gives CASSLEVAGYNEQFF.

The chain uses TRBV11-2 and TRBJ2-2; 13 bases are a match to TRBD2. The CDR3 has 16 amino acids. The trim removed 5 bases at V and 7 bases at J, leaving 7 bases unmatched. Germline lookup yields CDR1 SGHAT and CDR2 FQNNGV. Here the CDR3 DNA reads TGTGCCAGCAGCCCAGGACTAGCGGGAGCTGGCGGGGAGCTGTTTTTT. The encoded protein is CASSPGLAGAGGELFF.

CDR3 protein: CASSLTGIGYGYTF. CDR3 nucleotides: TGTGCCAGCAGTTTGACAGGGATTGGCTATGGCTACACCTTC. The V and J genes are TRBV28 and TRBJ1-2; 7 bases line up with TRBD1. There are 14 residues in the CDR3. Trimming took 3 bases from V and 4 from J; bases not matched to a gene: 5. Germline V lookup: CDR1 MDHEN, CDR2 SYDVKM.

The chain has TRBV27 and TRBJ1-1, with unresolved D. Germline CDR1 MNHEY, CDR2 SMNVEV (reference sequence). V lost 6 bases, J lost 1 base, and 12 bases lay in between. The CDR3 is made up of 14 amino acids. The CDR3 region is CASSSPGWNTEAFF. The CDR3 nucleotides are TGTGCCAGCAGCTCACCGGGGTGGAACACTGAAGCTTTCTTT.

This clone was seen only once. This chain links TRBV5-4 with TRBJ2-3, with 7 bases fitting TRBD1. V lost 0 bases and J lost 7; bases outside the gene matches: 2. Looked up from germline, CDR1 is SGHNT and CDR2 is YYREEE (reference sequence). This CDR3 spans 13 amino acids. The CDR3 DNA is TGTGCCAGCAGCTTGGAGGGGGCCTATACGCAGTATTTT. Protein sequence: CASSLEGAYTQYF.